This T cell receptor beta chain is from a study of shared T cell receptors in the human thymus. V lost 4 bases and J 5 bases, leaving 21 bases between the germline ends. Germline-derived CDR1 and CDR2 are SGHDT and YYEEEE. CDR3 length: 17 residues. Sequenced by immunoSEQ multiplex PCR; TCRdb stores in-frame clones only, minus some. This table has some 760,000 clones, approximately 85% appearing once. The same sample was also used in a study of human thymus T cells. As that report states: Corrective surgery for congenital heart defects was being performed on the healthy Finnish infants who were the donors. Thymic tissue was derived from resections collected during corrective heart surgery. Repertoires from thymus and blood appeared to show biased V and J gene usage. There were highly overlapping thymic repertoires among unrelated individuals, as related research reported.

The clonotype was recovered from a girl less than two years old with a congenital heart defect. Sequenced material: thymocytes. The rearrangement uses TRBV5-6 and TRBJ1-4, with a tentative D call TRBD1 (6 bases). The CDR3 DNA follows: TGTGCCAGCAGCGCACACCTCGTTAAGGGGGGGAATGAAAAACTGTTTTTT. As protein: CASSAHLVKGGNEKLFF. The full variable domain, with the rest looked up from reference TRBV5-6 and TRBJ1-4, is DAGVTQSPTHLIKTRGQQVTLRCSPKSGHDTVSWYQQALGQGPQFIFQYYEEEERQRGNFPDRFSGHQFPNYSSELNVNALLLGDSALYLCASSAHLVKGGNEKLFFGSGTQLSVL.